This entry describes one T cell receptor (beta chain). Its target antigen remains unknown. Base quality data are lacking; no much larger clone is found one base away. The data stem from a study of shared clonotypes between healthy human individuals (dated by TCRdb to about 2020). Regarding the study in general: The cohort included a few men and a couple of women between 18 and 49 years of age. Between about 0.94 and 8.9 billion PBMCs per donor were obtained by leukapheresis. Different laboratories and diverse techniques were used to prepare libraries and sequence TCR repertoires, to increase sequencing depth and limit assay-specific biases. To estimate repertoire size and how much clonotypes are shared between individuals, the study performed deep sequencing of blood TCR repertoires from about five healthy adults. For each donor, CD4 naive and CD4 memory were each run on three plates, CD8 naive on two plates, and CD8 memory on one plate. Summary of the overall study and its limitations: Compared with non-shared clonotypes, the clonotypes found in all four sorted-subset donors had higher generation probabilities. Because the study included only a small number of donors, the genetic and exposure-history diversity represented was limited. Larger estimated clonotype richness was generally found for naive subsets than for memory subsets. Sampling was restricted to blood, and TCR repertoires in tissue are likely to differ from TCR repertoires in blood. Even with the large sequencing depth, rarefaction of the sorted-subset datasets indicated that sequencing was incomplete. Pairwise subsampling led to the expectation that sequencing depth would affect the degree of clonotype sharing among donors. Across a few donors, roughly 5.4% of naive CD4, approximately 3.5% of naive CD8, approximately 2.5% of memory CD4, and 0.4% to 0.45% of memory CD8 clonotypes were shared.

Healthy HIV-negative adults with no recently reported acute infections or vaccinations were included as donors. Every donor was a Caucasian adult residing in Nashville, Tennessee, USA. Magnetic negative selection was used to enrich CD4+ T cells, after which naive cells were positively selected on CD45RA and the negative fraction became the memory subset. After blood collection by leukapheresis, PBMCs were isolated using Ficoll-Histopaque density gradient centrifugation and then cryopreserved in the vapor phase of liquid nitrogen. Analytical flow cytometry was used to check the purity and quantity of each magnetically sorted T cell population. Each sorted fraction had its genomic DNA isolated and then quantified by UV absorbance on a Nanodrop 2000c. Using the deep immunoSEQ assay, multiplex PCR amplified TCR CDR3 regions from genomic DNA. Extracted genomic DNA from each cell subset was distributed evenly across all wells of several immunoSEQ 96-well plates, and each plate was treated as a replicate. Each replicate PCR for sorted subsets received roughly 200 ng genomic DNA, equal to some 32,000 T cell genomes. Purified libraries were quantified with a Qubit 3.0 fluorometer, sized on a Bioanalyzer 2100, and re-quantified with the KAPA Library Quantification kit. Each immunoSEQ 96-well plate was sequenced on its own single-read 150-cycle Illumina NextSeq 550 flow cell. In the original analysis: Because the immunoSEQ output held only junctional sequences and lacked quality scores, the filtering could not match the filtering applied to full-length reads. Sequences were annotated with PyIR, a Python wrapper for IgBLAST v1.9, using IMGT germline references to assign V/J genes and CDR3. Any read was removed if the V/J assignment was weak (E-value above 1e-6), the CDR3 was missing, or the read contained stop codons, out-of-frame junctions, or ambiguous translated residues. A V3J clonotype was defined by an identical inferred V gene, J gene, and CDR3 amino acid sequence. To compute the percentage overlap between repertoires, the number of shared unique clonotypes was divided by the size of the smaller repertoire. Richness of each repertoire was evaluated using RTK rarefaction, the Chao1 estimator, and Recon v2.1 estimates of unobserved clonotypes. OLGA was used to compute generation probabilities for all TCRbeta clonotypes that the gDNA method yielded from four donors. TCRdb took over this immuneACCESS table, retaining in-frame rearrangements with V and J assigned. Such tables are incomplete; in checked studies, under half of the missing clones stem from an unresolved V gene, and the remainder is unexplained. That table gives V, J and clone size, and the DNA gave D and trimming. This sample holds 950,000 to 1,100,000 clones; 75% were observed only once. Approximately 1.5% of the sample is in the top ten clones.

Including cysteine and phenylalanine, the CDR3 has 14 amino acids. Just CDR3 DNA is preserved here, 42 bases in frame from base 1. CDR1 MNHNS and CDR2 SASEGT were looked up in the germline V gene. V drops 5 bases and J drops 2 bases, leaving 12 bases in between. The clonotype was recovered from a man aged 18 to 30 in good health. The sequence links TRBV6-1 to TRBJ2-5; the D gene is perhaps TRBD1, from 5 matching bases. The material sequenced was memory CD4+ T cells sorted from blood. In light of the paper, this sample's cell subset or site label describes: CD45RA-negative fraction. In nucleotides, the sequence is TGTGCCAGCAGTTTCGGATCAGGGCAAGAGACCCAGTACTTC. Its translation is CASSFGSGQETQYF.